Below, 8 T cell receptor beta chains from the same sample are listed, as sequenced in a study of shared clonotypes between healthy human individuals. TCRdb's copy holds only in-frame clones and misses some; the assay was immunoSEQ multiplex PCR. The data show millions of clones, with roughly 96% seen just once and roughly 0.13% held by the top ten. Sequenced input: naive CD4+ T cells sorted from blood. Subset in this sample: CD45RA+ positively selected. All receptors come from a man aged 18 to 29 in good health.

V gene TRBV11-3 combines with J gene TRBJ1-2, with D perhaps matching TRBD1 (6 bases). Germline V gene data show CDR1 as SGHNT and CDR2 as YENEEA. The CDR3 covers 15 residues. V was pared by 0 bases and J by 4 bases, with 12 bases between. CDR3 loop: CASSLDGGTAYGYTF. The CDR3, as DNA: TGTGCCAGCAGCTTAGATGGGGGCACAGCCTATGGCTACACCTTC.

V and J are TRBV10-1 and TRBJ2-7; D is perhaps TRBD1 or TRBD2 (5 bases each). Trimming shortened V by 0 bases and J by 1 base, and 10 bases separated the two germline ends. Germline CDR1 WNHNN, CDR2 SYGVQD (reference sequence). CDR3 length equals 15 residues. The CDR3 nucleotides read TGCGCCAGCAGTGAGTCGGCAGGGAGATCCTACGAGCAGTACTTC. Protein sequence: CASSESAGRSYEQYF.

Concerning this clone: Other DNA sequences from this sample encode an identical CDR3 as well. For the CDR3, the DNA is TGTGCCAGCAGCTTAAAGGGCTCTGGAAACACCATATATTTT. Residues: CASSLKGSGNTIYF. The gene calls are TRBV7-2 and TRBJ1-3; D not certain. V dropped 2 bases and J dropped 0 bases, with 5 bases sitting between them. This CDR3 has 14 residues. The germline V gene has CDR1 SGHTA and CDR2 FQGNSA.

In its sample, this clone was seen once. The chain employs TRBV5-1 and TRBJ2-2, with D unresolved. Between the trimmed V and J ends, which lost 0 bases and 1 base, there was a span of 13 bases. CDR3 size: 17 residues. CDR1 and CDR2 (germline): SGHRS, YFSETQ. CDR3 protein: CASSLALPRKNTGELFF. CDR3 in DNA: TGCGCCAGCAGCTTGGCCCTCCCGCGGAAGAACACCGGGGAGCTGTTTTTT.

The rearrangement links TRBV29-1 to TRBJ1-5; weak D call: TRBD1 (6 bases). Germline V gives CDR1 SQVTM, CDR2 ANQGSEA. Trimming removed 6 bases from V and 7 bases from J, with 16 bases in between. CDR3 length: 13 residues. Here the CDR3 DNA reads TGCAGCGTCCGATCAGGGGTAGCCCAGCCCCAGCATTTT. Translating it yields CSVRSGVAQPQHF. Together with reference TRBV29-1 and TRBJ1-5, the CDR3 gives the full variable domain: SAVISQKPSRDICQRGTSLTIQCQVDSQVTMMFWYRQQPGQSLTLIATANQGSEATYESGFVIDKFPISRPNLTFSTLTVSNMSPEDSSIYLCSVRSGVAQPQHFGDGTRLSIL.

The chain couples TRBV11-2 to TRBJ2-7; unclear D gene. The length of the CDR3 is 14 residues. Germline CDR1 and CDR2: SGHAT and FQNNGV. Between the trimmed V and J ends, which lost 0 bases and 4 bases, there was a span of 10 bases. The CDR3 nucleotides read TGTGCCAGCAGCTTAGATATGGGGTCGTACGAGCAGTACTTC. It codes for CASSLDMGSYEQYF.

CDR3 protein: CASSMGNSLGNIQYF. CDR3 nucleotide sequence: TGTGCCAGTAGTATGGGTAACTCCTTAGGGAACATTCAGTACTTC. This chain uses TRBV19 with TRBJ2-4; D is unclear. V was clipped by 3 bases and J by 7 bases, with 16 bases between them. This CDR3 comprises 15 residues. The germline gives CDR1 LNHDA, CDR2 SQIVND (reference sequence).

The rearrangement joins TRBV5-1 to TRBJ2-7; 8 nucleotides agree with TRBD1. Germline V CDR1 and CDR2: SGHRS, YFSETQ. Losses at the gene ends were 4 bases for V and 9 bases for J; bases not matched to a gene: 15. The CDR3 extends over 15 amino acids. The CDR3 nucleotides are TGCGCCAGCAGCGCAGGACAGGGATCCTACGAGGGGCAGTACTTC. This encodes CASSAGQGSYEGQYF.